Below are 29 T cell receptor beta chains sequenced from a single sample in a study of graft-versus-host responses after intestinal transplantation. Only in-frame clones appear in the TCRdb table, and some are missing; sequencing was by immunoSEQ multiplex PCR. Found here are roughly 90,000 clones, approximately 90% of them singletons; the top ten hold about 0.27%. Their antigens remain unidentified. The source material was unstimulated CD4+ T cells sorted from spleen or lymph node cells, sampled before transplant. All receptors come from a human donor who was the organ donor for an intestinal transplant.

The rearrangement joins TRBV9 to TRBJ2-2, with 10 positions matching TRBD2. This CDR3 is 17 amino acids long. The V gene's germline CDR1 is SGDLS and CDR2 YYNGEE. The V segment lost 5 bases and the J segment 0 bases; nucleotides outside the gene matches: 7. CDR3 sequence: CASRDPAGGANTGELFF. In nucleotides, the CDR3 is TGTGCCAGCAGGGACCCAGCGGGGGGGGCGAACACCGGGGAGCTGTTTTTT.

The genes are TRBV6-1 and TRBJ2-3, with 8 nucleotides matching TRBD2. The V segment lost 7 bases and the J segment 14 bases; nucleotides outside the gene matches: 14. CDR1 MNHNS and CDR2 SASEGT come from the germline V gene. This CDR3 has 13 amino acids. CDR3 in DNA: TGTGCCAGCACGGCAGCGGGGGACCACCTTCTGTATTTT. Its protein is CASTAAGDHLLYF.

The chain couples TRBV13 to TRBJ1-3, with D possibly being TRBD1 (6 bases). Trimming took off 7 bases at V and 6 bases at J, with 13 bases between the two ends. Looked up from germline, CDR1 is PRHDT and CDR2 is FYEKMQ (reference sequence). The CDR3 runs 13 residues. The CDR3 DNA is TGTGCCAGCACCACAGGGCAGAAAAACACCATATATTTT. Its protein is CASTTGQKNTIYF.

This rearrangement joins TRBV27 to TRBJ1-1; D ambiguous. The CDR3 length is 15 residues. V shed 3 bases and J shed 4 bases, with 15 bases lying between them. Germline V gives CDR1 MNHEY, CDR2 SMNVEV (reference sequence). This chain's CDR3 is CASSFNWAGSTEAFF. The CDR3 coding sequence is TGTGCCAGCAGTTTTAATTGGGCCGGGAGCACTGAAGCTTTCTTT.

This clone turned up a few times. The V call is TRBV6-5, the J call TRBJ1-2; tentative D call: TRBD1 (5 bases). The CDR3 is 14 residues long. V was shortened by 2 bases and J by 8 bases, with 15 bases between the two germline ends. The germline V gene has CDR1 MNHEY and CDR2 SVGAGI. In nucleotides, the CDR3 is TGTGCCAGCAGTTACCGGGCCGGGAGGGACGGCTACACCTTC. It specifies CASSYRAGRDGYTF.

The CDR3 coding sequence is TGTGCCAGCGCTGGACAGGGGGTGGACACCATATATTTT. Translated, it gives CASAGQGVDTIYF. The chain is built from TRBV2 and TRBJ1-3; 10 bases are shared with TRBD1. CDR1 is SNHLY and CDR2 is FYNNEI in the germline V gene. The V segment lost 8 bases and the J segment 8 bases; nucleotides outside the gene matches: 6. The CDR3 covers 13 residues.

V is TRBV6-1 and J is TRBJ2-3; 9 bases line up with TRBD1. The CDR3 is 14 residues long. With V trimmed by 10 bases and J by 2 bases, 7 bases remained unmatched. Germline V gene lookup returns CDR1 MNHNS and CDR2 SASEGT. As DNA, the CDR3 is TGTGCCACCACCGGGACAGGGTACACAGATACGCAGTATTTT. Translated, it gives CATTGTGYTDTQYF.

CDR3 DNA sequence: TGTGCCAGCAGCCTACTTGGGGGCCACGAGCAGTACTTC. Its translation is CASSLLGGHEQYF. The chain couples TRBV7-2 to TRBJ2-7; a possible D gene is TRBD1 (6 bases). The V gene lost 5 bases and the J gene lost 5 bases, with 13 bases spanning the gap. This CDR3 region has 13 residues. Germline V gene lookup returns CDR1 SGHTA and CDR2 FQGNSA.

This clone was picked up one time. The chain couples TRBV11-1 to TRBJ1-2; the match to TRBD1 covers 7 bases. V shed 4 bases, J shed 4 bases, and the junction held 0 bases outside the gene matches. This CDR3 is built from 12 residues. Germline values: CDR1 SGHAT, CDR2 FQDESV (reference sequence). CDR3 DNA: TGTGCCAGCAGCTGGACAGGCTATGGCTACACCTTC. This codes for CASSWTGYGYTF. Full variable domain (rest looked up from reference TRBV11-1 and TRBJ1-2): EAEVAQSPRYKITEKSQAVAFWCDPISGHATLYWYRQILGQGPELLVQFQDESVVDDSQLPKDRFSAERLKGVDSTLKIQPAELGDSAMYLCASSWTGYGYTFGSGTRLTVV.

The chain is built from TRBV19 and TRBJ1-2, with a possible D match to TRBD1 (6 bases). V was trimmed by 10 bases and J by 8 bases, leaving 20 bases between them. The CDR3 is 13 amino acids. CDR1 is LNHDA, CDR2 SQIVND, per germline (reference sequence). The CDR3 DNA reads TGTGCCATGAGACAGGACCCTTATGGAGGCTACACCTTC. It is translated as CAMRQDPYGGYTF.

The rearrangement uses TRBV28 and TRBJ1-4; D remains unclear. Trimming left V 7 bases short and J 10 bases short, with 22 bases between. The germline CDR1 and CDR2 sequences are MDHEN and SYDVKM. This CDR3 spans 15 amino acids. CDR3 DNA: TGTGCCAGCACCCTGACGTGGGGAGGGCCGAGAAAACTGTTTTTT. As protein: CASTLTWGGPRKLFF.

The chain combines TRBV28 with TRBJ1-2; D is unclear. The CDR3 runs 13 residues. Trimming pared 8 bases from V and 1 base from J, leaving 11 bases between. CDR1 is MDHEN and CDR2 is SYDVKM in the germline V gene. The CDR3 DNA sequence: TGTGCCAGCTACGAGGAGTTTAACTATGGCTACACCTTC. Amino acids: CASYEEFNYGYTF.

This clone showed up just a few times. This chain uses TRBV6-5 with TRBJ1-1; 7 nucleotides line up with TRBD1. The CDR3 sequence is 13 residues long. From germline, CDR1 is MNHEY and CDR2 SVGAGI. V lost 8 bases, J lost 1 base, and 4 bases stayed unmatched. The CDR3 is CASGNRGNTEAFF. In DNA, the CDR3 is TGTGCCAGCGGAAACAGGGGGAACACTGAAGCTTTCTTT.

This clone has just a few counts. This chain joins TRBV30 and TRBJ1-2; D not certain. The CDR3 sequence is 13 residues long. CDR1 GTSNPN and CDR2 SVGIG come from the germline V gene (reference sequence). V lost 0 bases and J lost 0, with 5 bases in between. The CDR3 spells CAWSVAANYGYTF. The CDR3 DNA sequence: TGTGCCTGGAGTGTCGCAGCTAACTATGGCTACACCTTC.

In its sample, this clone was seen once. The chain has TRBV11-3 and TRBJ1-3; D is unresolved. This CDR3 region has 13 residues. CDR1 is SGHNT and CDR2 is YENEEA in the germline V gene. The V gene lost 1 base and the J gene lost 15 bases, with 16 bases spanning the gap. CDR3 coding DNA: TGTGCCAGCAGCTTAGGCGTCATGGACTTACAATATTTT. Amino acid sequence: CASSLGVMDLQYF.

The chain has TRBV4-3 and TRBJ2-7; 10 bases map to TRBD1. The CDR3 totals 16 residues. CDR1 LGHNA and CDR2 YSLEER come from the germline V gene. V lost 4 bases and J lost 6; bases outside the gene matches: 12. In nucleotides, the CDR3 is TGCGCCAGCAGCCTCCTTTCCGGGACAGGGGTTCCCGAGCAGTACTTC. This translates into CASSLLSGTGVPEQYF.

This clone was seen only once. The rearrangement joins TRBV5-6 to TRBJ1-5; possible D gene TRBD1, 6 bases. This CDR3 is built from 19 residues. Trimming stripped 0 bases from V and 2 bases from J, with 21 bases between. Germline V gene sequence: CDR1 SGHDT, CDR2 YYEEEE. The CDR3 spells CASSLGGIRGSTGNQPQHF. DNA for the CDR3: TGTGCCAGCAGCTTGGGAGGTATCAGGGGCTCCACAGGCAATCAGCCCCAGCATTTT.

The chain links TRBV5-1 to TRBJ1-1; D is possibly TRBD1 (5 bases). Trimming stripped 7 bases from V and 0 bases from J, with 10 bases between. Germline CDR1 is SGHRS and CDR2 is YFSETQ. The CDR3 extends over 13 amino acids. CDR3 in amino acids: CASGGGLNTEAFF. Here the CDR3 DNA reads TGCGCCAGCGGTGGGGGGTTGAACACTGAAGCTTTCTTT. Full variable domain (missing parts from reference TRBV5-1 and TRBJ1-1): KAGVTQTPRYLIKTRGQQVTLSCSPISGHRSVSWYQQTPGQGLQFLFEYFSETQRNKGNFPGRFSGRQFSNSRSEMNVSTLELGDSALYLCASGGGLNTEAFFGQGTRLTVV.

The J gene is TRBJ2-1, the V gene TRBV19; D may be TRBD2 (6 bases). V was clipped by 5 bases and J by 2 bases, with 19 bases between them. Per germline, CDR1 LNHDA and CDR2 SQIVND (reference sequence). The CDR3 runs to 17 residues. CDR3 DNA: TGTGCCAGTAGTCTGTGGATGGTCGGGGGAGCCTACAATGAGCAGTTCTTC. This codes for CASSLWMVGGAYNEQFF. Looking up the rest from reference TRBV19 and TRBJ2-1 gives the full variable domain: DGGITQSPKYLFRKEGQNVTLSCEQNLNHDAMYWYRQDPGQGLRLIYYSQIVNDFQKGDIAEGYSVSREKKESFPLTVTSAQKNPTAFYLCASSLWMVGGAYNEQFFGPGTRLTVL.

The CDR3 protein is CASTSEWNGSPLHF. The CDR3 DNA reads TGTGCCAGCACGTCCGAGTGGAACGGGTCACCCCTCCACTTT. The chain has TRBV6-5 and TRBJ1-6; D unclear. Per the germline V gene, CDR1 is MNHEY and CDR2 is SVGAGI. Trimming shortened V by 7 bases and J by 10 bases, and 17 bases separated the two germline ends. The CDR3 is 14 residues long.

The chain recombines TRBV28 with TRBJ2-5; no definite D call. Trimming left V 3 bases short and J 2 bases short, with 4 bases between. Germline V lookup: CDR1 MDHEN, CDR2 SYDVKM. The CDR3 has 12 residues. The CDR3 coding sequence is TGTGCCAGCAGTTTCGGGCAAGAGACCCAGTACTTC. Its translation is CASSFGQETQYF.

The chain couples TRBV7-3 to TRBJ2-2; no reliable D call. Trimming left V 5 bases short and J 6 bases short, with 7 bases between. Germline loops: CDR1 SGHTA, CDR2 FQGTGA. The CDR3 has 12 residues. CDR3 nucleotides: TGTGCCAGCAGCCTTGGAGCCGGGGAGCTGTTTTTT. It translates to CASSLGAGELFF.

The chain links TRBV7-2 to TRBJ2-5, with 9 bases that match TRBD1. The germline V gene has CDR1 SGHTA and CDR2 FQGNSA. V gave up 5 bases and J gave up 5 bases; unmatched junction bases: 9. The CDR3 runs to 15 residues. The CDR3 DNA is TGTGCCAGCAGCCCGGACAGGGGTTTGTGGGAGACCCAGTACTTC. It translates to CASSPDRGLWETQYF.

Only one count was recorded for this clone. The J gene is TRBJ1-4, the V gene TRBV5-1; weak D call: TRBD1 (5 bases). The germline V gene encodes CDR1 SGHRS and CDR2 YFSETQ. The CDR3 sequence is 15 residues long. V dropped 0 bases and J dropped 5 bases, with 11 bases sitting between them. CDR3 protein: CASSLGGRENEKLFF. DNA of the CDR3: TGCGCCAGCAGCTTGGGGGGCAGAGAGAATGAAAAACTGTTTTTT. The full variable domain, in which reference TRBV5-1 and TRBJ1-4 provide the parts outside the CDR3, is KAGVTQTPRYLIKTRGQQVTLSCSPISGHRSVSWYQQTPGQGLQFLFEYFSETQRNKGNFPGRFSGRQFSNSRSEMNVSTLELGDSALYLCASSLGGRENEKLFFGSGTQLSVL.

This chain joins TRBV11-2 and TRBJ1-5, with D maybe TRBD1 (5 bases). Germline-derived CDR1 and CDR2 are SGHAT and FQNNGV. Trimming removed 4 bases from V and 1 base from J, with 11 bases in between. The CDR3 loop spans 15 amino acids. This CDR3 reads CASSSGLQSNQPQHF. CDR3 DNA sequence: TGTGCCAGCAGCTCGGGACTTCAAAGCAATCAGCCCCAGCATTTT.

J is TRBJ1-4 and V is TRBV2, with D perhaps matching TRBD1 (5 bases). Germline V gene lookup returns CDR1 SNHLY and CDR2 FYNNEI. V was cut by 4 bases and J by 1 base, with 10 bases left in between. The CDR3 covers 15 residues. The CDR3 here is CASSGQGGTNEKLFF. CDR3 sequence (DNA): TGTGCCAGCAGTGGGCAGGGAGGAACTAATGAAAAACTGTTTTTT.

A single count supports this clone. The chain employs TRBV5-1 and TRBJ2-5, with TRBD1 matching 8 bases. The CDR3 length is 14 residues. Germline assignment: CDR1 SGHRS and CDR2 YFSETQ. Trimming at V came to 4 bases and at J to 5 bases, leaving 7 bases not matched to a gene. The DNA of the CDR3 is TGCGCCAGCAGCCGGGACAGGTCTGAGGAGACCCAGTACTTC. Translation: CASSRDRSEETQYF.

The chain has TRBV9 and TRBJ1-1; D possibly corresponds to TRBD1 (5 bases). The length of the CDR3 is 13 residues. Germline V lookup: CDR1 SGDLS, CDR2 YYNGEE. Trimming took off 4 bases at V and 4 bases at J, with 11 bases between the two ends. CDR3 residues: CASSPSGGTEAFF. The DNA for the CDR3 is TGTGCCAGCAGCCCCTCGGGGGGCACTGAAGCTTTCTTT.

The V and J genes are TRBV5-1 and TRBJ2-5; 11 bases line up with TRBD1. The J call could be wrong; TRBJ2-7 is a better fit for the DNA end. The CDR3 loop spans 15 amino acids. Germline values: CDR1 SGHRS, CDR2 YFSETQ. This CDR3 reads CASSPTGQGGHEQYF. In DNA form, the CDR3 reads TGCGCCAGCAGCCCGACGGGACAGGGGGGCCACGAGCAGTACTTC.